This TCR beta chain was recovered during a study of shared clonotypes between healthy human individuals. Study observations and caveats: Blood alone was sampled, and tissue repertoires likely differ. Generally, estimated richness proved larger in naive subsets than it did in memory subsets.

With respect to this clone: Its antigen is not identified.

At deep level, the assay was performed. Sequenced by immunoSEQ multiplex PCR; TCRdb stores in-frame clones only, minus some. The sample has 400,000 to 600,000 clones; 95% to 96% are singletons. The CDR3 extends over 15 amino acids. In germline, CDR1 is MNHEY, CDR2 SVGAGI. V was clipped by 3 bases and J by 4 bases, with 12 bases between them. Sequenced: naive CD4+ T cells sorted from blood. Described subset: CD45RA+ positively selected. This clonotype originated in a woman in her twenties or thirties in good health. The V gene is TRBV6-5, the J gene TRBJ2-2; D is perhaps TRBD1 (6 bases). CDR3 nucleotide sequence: TGTGCCAGCAGTTATACAGGGTTAATCACCGGGGAGCTGTTTTTT. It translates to CASSYTGLITGELFF.